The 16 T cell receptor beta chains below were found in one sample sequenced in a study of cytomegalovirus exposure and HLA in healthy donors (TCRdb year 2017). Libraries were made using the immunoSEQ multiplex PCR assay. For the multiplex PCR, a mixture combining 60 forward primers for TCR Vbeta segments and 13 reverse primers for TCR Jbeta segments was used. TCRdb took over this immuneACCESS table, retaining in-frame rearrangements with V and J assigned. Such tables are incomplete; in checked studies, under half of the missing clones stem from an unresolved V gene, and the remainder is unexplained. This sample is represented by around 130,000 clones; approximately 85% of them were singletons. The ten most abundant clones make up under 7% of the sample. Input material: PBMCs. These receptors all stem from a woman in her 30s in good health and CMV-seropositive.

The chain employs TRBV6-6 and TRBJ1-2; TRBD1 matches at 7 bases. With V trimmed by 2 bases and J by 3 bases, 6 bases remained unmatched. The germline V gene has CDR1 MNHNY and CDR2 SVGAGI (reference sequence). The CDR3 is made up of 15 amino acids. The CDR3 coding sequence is TGTGCCAGCAGTTACAGGGGGCAAGGAGACTATGGCTACACCTTC. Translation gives CASSYRGQGDYGYTF.

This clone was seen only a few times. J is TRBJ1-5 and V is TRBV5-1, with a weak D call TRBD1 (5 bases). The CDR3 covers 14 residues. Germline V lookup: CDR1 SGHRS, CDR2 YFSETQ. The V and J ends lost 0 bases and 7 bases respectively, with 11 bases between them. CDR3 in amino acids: CASSLAQGDQPQHF. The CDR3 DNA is TGCGCCAGCAGCTTGGCCCAGGGTGACCAGCCCCAGCATTTT.

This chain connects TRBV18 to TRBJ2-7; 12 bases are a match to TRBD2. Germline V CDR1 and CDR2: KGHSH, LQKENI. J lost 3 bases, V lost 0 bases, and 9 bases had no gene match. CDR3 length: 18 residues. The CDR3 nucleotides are TGTGCCAGCTCACCACCCCTAGCGGGAGGGCCAGGGGTCTACGAGCAGTACTTC. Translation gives CASSPPLAGGPGVYEQYF.

CDR3 in amino acids: CAISESGGEETQYF. The CDR3 nucleotides read TGTGCCATCAGTGAGTCAGGGGGAGAAGAGACCCAGTACTTC. This chain joins TRBV10-3 and TRBJ2-5; a weak D match, TRBD1 (6 bases). The germline V gene encodes CDR1 ENHRY and CDR2 SYGVKD. The CDR3 is 14 residues long. V was trimmed by 0 bases and J by 3 bases, leaving 8 bases between them.

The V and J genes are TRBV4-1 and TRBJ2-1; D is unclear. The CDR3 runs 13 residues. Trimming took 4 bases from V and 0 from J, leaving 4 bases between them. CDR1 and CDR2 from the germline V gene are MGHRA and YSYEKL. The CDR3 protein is CASSPLSYNEQFF. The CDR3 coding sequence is TGCGCCAGCAGCCCACTCTCCTACAATGAGCAGTTCTTC.

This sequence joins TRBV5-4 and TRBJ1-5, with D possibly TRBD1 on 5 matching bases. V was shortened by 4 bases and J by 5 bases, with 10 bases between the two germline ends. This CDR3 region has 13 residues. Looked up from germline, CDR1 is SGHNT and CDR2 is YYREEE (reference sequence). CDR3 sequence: CASSADNYQPQHF. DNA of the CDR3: TGTGCCAGCAGCGCGGACAATTATCAGCCCCAGCATTTT. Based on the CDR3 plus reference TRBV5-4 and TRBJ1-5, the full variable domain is ETGVTQSPTHLIKTRGQQVTLRCSSQSGHNTVSWYQQALGQGPQFIFQYYREEENGRGNFPPRFSGLQFPNYSSELNVNALELDDSALYLCASSADNYQPQHFGDGTRLSIL.

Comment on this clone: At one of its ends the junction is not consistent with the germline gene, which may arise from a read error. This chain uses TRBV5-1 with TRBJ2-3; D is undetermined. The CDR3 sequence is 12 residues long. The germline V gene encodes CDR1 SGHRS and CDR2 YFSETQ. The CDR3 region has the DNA TGCGCCAGCAGCTTGGTAACAGACACGCAGTATTTT. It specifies CASSLVTDTQYF.

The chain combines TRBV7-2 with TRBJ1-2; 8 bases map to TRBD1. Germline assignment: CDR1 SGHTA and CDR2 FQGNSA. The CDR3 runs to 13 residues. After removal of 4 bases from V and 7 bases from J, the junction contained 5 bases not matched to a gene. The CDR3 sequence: CASSSRTGSGYTF. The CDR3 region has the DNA TGTGCCAGCAGCTCCCGGACAGGGAGTGGCTACACCTTC.

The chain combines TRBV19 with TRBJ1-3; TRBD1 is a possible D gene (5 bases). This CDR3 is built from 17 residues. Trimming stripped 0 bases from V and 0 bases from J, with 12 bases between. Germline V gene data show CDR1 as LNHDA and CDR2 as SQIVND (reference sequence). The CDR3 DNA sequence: TGTGCCAGTAGTATAGATCCGCCCGGGGGCTCTGGAAACACCATATATTTT. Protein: CASSIDPPGGSGNTIYF.

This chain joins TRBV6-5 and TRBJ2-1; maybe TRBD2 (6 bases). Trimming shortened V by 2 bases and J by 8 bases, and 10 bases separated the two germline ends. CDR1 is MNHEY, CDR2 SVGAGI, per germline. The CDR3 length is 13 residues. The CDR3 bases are TGTGCCAGCAGTTACGTGGGAGGCGATGAGCAGTTCTTC. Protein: CASSYVGGDEQFF.

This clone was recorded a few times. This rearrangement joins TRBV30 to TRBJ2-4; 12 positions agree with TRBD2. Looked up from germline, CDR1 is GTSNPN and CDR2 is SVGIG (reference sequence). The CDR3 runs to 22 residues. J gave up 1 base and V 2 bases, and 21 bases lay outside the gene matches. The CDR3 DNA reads TGTGCCTGGAGTACCAACTATCCTTCCTCTACTAGCGGGAGGATGGCCAAAAACATTCAGTACTTC. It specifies CAWSTNYPSSTSGRMAKNIQYF.

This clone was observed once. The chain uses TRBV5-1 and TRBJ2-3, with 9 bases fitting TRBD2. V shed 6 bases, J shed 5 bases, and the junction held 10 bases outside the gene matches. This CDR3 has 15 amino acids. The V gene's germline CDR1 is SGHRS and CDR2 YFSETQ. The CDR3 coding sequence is TGCGCCAGCATGCCCCTAGCGGGACAAAAAGATACGCAGTATTTT. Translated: CASMPLAGQKDTQYF. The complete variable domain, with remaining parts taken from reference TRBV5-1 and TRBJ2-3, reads KAGVTQTPRYLIKTRGQQVTLSCSPISGHRSVSWYQQTPGQGLQFLFEYFSETQRNKGNFPGRFSGRQFSNSRSEMNVSTLELGDSALYLCASMPLAGQKDTQYFGPGTRLTVL.

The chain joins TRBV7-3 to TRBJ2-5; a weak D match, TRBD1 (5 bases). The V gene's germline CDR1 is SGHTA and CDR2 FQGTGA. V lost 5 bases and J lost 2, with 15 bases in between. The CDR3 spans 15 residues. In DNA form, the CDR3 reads TGTGCCAGCAGCAGACTTCATGGACAACAAGAGACCCAGTACTTC. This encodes CASSRLHGQQETQYF.

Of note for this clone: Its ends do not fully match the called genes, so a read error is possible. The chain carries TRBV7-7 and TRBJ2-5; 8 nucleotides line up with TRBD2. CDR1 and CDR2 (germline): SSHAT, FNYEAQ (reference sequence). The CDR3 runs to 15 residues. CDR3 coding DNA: TGTGCTAGCAGCCCTTTAATAGCGGGAACAGAGACCCAGTACTTC. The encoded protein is CASSPLIAGTETQYF.

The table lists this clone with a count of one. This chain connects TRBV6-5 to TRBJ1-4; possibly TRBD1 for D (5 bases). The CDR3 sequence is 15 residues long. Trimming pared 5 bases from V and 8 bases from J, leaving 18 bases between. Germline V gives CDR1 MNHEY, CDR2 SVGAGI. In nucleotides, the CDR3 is TGTGCCAGCAGTCCGGGGGGAGTTCCAGGGGAAAAACTGTTTTTT. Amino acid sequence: CASSPGGVPGEKLFF.

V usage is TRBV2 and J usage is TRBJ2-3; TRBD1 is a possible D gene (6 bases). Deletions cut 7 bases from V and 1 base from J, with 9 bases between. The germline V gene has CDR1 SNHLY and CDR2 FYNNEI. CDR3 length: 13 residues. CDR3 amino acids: CASNRDRTDTQYF. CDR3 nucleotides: TGTGCCAGCAACAGGGACCGCACAGATACGCAGTATTTT.